The T cell receptor (beta chain) described here comes from a study of blood T cells in healthy people across ages. As for the study in general: Per every two T cells, about one barcoded beta molecule was captured by template switching.

V was cut by 6 bases and J by 0 bases, with 15 bases left in between. This CDR3 region has 16 residues. Germline assignment: CDR1 MNHNY and CDR2 SVGAGI (reference sequence). Through a sample-barcoded 5' primer and a J-beta primer mix, a second PCR was run for roughly 6 to 11 cycles. TCRdb analysed the 5' RACE reads with MiXCR anew, one entry per CDR3 protein. The repertoire includes 790,000 or so distinct CDR3 sequences, about half of them detected once, and 15% to 20% sits in the top ten. This TCR was recovered from an elderly man in good health. What was sequenced was blood. This sequence joins TRBV6-6 and TRBJ2-1, with a tentative D call TRBD2 (5 bases). CDR3 loop: CASSRRPQASYNEQFF. As DNA, the CDR3 is TGTGCCAGCAGCAGGAGGCCCCAAGCCTCCTACAATGAGCAGTTCTTC.